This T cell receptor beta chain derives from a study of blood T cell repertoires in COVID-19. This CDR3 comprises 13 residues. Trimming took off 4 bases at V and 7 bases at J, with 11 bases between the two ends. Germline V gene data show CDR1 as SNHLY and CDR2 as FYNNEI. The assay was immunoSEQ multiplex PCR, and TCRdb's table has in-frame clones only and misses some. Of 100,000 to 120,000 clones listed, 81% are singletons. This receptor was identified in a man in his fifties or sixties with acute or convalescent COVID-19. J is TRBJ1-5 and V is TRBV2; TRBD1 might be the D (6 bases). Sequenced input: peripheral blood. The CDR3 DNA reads TGTGCCAGCAGTGTGGGGGCTGGACAGCCCCAGCATTTT. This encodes CASSVGAGQPQHF.